This T cell receptor (beta chain) was observed in a study of PD-L1 blockade in urothelial cancer. Background on the study: Patients commenced intravenous atezolizumab, 1,200 mg every 3 weeks, around 2014. Male patients with bladder-origin urothelial cancer numbered about 90% of the roughly 29. Median blood clonality was around 0.08, with some 89,000 unique TCRs.

This CDR3 is 16 amino acids long. Germline V CDR1 and CDR2: LNHNV, YYDKDF (reference sequence). Between the trimmed V and J ends, which lost 0 bases and 1 base, there was a span of 12 bases. This table comes from immunoSEQ multiplex PCR, and its TCRdb copy is limited to in-frame clones, with some not included. The data show some 79,000 clones, roughly 80% seen once. This chain connects TRBV15 to TRBJ2-5; the D is unclear. Sample: PBMCs, taken around atezolizumab (anti-PD-L1) treatment. The source of this sequence is a man between 70 and 80 years old with urothelial cancer. The CDR3 DNA is TGTGCCACCAGCAGAGATCCCGGAGTAACCCAAGAGACCCAGTACTTC. Translation gives CATSRDPGVTQETQYF.